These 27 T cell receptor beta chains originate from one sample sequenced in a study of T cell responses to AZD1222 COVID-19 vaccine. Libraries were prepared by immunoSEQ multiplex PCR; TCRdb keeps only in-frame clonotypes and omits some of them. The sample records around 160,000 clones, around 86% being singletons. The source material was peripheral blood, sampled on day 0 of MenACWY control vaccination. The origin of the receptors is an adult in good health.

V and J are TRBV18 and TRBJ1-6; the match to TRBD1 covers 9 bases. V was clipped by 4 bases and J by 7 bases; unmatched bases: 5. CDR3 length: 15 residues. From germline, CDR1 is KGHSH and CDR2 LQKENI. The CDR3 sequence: CASSRTGTGNSPLHF. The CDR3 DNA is TGTGCCAGCTCACGCACCGGGACAGGGAATTCACCCCTCCACTTT.

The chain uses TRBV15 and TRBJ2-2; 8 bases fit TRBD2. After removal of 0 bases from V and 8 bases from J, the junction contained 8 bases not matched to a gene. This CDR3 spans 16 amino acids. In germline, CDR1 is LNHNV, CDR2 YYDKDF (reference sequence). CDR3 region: CATSRDRLAGEGELFF. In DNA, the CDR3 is TGTGCCACCAGCAGAGATCGCCTAGCGGGTGAGGGGGAGCTGTTTTTT.

CDR3 sequence: CAISESSRGATNYGYTF. The DNA of the CDR3 is TGTGCCATCAGTGAGTCGTCAAGGGGGGCGACTAACTATGGCTACACCTTC. This sequence joins TRBV10-3 and TRBJ1-2; maybe TRBD1 (6 bases). CDR3 length equals 17 residues. CDR1 is ENHRY, CDR2 SYGVKD, per germline. V was shortened by 0 bases and J by 0 bases, with 14 bases between the two germline ends.

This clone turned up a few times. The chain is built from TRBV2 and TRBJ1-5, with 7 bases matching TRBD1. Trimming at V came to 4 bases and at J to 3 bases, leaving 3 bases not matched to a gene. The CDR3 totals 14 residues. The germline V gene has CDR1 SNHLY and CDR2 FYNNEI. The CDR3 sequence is CASSGQGLNQPQHF. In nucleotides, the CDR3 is TGTGCCAGCAGTGGACAGGGCCTCAATCAGCCCCAGCATTTT.

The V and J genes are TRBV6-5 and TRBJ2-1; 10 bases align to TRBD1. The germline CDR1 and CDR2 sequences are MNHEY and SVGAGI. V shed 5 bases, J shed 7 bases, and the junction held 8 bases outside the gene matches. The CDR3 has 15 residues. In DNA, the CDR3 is TGTGCCAGCAGTAATCCGGGACAGGGGAGTAATGAGCAGTTCTTC. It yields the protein CASSNPGQGSNEQFF.

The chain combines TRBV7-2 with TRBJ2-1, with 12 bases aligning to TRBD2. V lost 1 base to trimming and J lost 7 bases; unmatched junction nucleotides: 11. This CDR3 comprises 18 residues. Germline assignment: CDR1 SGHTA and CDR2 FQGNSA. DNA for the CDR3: TGTGCCAGCAGCTTAGGCCGACTAGCGGGGGACCTGGGGAATGAGCAGTTCTTC. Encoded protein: CASSLGRLAGDLGNEQFF.

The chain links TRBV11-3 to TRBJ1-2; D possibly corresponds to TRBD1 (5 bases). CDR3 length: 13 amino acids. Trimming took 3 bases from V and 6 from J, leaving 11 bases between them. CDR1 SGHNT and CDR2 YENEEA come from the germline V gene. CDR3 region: CASSFSGGNGYTF. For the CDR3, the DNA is TGTGCCAGCAGCTTCAGTGGGGGGAATGGCTACACCTTC. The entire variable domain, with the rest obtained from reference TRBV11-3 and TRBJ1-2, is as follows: EAGVVQSPRYKIIEKKQPVAFWCNPISGHNTLYWYLQNLGQGPELLIRYENEEAVDDSQLPKDRFSAERLKGVDSTLKIQPAELGDSAVYLCASSFSGGNGYTFGSGTRLTVV.

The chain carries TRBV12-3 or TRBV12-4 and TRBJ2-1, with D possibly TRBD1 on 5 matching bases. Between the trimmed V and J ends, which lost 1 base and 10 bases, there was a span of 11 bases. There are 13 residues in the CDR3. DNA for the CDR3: TGTGCCAGCAGTTTAGGGGCAAGGACAGAGCAGTTCTTC. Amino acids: CASSLGARTEQFF.

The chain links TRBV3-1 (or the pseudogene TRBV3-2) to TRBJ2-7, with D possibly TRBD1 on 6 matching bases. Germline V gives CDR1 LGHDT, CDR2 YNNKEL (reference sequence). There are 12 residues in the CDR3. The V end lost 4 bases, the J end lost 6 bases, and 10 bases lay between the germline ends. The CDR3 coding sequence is TGTGCCAGCAGCCCCCAGGGGAGCGAGCAGTACTTC. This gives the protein CASSPQGSEQYF.

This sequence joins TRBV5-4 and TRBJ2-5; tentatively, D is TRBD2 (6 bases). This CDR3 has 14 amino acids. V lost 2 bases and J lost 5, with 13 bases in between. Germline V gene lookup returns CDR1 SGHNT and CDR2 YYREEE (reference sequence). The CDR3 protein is CASSLGGVRETQYF. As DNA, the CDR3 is TGTGCCAGCAGCTTAGGCGGGGTGAGGGAGACCCAGTACTTC.

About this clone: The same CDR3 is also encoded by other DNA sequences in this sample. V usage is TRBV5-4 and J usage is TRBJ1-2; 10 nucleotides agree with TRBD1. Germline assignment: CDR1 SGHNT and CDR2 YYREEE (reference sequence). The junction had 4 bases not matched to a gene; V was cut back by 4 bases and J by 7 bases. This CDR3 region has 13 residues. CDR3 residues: CASSLGQGLGYTF. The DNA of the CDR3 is TGTGCCAGCAGCCTGGGACAGGGGCTTGGCTACACCTTC.

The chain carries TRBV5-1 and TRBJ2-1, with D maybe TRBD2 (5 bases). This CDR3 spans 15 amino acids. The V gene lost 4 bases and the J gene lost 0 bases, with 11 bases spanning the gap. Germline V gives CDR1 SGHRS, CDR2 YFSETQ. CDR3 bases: TGCGCCAGCAGCGTGGACTCAAGCTCCTACAATGAGCAGTTCTTC. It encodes CASSVDSSSYNEQFF.

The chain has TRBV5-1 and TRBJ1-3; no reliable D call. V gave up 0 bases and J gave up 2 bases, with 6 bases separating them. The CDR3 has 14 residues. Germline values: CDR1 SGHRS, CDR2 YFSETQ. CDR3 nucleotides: TGCGCCAGCAGCTTGGCCGGGCCTGGAAACACCATATATTTT. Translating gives CASSLAGPGNTIYF. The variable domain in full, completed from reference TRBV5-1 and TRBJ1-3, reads KAGVTQTPRYLIKTRGQQVTLSCSPISGHRSVSWYQQTPGQGLQFLFEYFSETQRNKGNFPGRFSGRQFSNSRSEMNVSTLELGDSALYLCASSLAGPGNTIYFGEGSWLTVV.

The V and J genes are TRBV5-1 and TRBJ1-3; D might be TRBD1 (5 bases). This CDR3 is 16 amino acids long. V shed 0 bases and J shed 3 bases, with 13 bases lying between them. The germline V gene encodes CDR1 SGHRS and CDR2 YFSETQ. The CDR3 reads CASSLVGGTYGNTIYF. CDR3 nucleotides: TGCGCCAGCAGCTTGGTGGGGGGAACGTATGGAAACACCATATATTTT.

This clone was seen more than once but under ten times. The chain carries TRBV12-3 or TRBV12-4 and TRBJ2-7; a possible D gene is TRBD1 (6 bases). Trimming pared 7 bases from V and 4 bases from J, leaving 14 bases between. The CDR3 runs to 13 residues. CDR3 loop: CASTGGNPYEQYF. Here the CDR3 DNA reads TGTGCCAGCACTGGGGGCAACCCTTACGAGCAGTACTTC.

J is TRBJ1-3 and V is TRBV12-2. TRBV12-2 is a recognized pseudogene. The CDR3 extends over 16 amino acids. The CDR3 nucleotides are TGTGCAAGTCGCCCAGGGGGGGCTAACTCTGGAAACACCATATATTTT. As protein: CASRPGGANSGNTIYF.

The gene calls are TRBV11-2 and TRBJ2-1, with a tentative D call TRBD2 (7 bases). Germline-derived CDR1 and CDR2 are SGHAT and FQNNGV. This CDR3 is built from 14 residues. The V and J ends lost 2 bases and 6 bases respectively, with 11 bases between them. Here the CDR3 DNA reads TGTGCCAGCAGCTTATTGGGGGGGGCCAATGAGCAGTTCTTC. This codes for CASSLLGGANEQFF.

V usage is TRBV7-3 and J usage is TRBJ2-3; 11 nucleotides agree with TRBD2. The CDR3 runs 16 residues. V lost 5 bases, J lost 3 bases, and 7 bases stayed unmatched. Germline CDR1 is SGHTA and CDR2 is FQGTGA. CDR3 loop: CASSQGTSGSTDTQYF. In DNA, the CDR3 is TGTGCCAGCAGCCAGGGGACTAGCGGTAGTACAGATACGCAGTATTTT.

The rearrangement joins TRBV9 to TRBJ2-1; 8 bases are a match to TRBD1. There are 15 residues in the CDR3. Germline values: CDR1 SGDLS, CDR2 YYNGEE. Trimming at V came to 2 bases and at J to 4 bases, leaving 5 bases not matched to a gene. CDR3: CASSVTGGPYNEQFF. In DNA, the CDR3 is TGTGCCAGCAGCGTTACAGGGGGGCCTTACAATGAGCAGTTCTTC. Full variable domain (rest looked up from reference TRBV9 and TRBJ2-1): DSGVTQTPKHLITATGQRVTLRCSPRSGDLSVYWYQQSLDQGLQFLIQYYNGEERAKGNILERFSAQQFPDLHSELNLSSLELGDSALYFCASSVTGGPYNEQFFGPGTRLTVL.

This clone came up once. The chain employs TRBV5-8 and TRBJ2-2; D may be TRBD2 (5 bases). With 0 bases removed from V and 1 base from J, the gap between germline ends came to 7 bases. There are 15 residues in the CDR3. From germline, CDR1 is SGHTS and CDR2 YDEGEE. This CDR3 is CASSLVGENTGELFF. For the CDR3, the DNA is TGTGCCAGCAGCTTGGTGGGAGAGAACACCGGGGAGCTGTTTTTT.

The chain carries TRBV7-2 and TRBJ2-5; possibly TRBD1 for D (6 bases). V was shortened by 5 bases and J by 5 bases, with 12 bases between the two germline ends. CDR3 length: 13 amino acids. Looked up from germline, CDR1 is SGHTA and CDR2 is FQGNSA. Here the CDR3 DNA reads TGTGCCAGCAGCCGCGACAGGCCGGAGACCCAGTACTTC. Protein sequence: CASSRDRPETQYF.

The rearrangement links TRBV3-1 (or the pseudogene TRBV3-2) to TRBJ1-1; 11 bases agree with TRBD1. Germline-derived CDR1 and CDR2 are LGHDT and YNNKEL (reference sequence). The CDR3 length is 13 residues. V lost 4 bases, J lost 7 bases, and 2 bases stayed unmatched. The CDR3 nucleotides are TGTGCCAGCAGCCTCGGGACAGGGGGTGAAGCTTTCTTT. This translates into CASSLGTGGEAFF.

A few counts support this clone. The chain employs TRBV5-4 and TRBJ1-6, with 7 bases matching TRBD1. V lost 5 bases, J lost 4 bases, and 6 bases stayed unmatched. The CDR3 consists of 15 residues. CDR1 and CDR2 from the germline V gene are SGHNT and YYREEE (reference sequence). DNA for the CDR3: TGTGCCAGCAGGTCGGACAGGAGATATAATTCACCCCTCCACTTT. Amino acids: CASRSDRRYNSPLHF.

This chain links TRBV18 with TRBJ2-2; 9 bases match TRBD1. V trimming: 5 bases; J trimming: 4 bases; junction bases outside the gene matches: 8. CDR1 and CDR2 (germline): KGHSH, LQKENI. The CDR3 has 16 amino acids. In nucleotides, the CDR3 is TGTGCCAGCTCATTTCTAGACAGGGGGACCACCGGGGAGCTGTTTTTT. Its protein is CASSFLDRGTTGELFF.

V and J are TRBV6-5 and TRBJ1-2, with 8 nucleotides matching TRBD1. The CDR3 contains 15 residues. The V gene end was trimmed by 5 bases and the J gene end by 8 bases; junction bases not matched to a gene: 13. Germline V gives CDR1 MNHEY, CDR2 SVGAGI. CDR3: CASSTRTGLIGGYTF. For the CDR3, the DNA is TGTGCCAGCAGTACTCGGACAGGGTTGATTGGGGGCTACACCTTC.

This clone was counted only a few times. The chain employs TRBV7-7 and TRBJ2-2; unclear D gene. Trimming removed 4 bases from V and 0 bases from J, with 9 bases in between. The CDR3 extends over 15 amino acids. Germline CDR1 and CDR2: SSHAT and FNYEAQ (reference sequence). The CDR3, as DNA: TGTGCCAGCAGCTCAGGAAGGGCGAACACCGGGGAGCTGTTTTTT. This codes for CASSSGRANTGELFF. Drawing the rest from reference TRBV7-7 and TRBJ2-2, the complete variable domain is GAGVSQSPRYKVTKRGQDVTLRCDPISSHATLYWYQQALGQGPEFLTYFNYEAQPDKSGLPSDRFSAERPEGSISTLTIQRTEQRDSAMYRCASSSGRANTGELFFGEGSRLTVL.

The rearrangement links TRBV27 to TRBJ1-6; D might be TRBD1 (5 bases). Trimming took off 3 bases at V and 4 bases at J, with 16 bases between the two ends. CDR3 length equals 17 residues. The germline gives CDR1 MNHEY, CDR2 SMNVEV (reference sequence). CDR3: CASSFDRSTGYNSPLHF. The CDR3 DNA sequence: TGTGCCAGCAGTTTTGACAGATCCACGGGATATAATTCACCCCTCCACTTT.